This entry concerns a single TCR beta chain. The antigen is undetermined. Profiled with immunoSEQ multiplex PCR; TCRdb holds only in-frame clones, not every one. This table holds approximately 20,000 clones, approximately 90% found once. V was pared by 4 bases and J by 1 base, with 4 bases between. Per the germline V gene, CDR1 is MDHEN and CDR2 is SYDVKM. The CDR3 sequence is 13 residues long. Documented time point: week 3, after first cycle of checkpoint inhibitor. Apart from a couple of fast progressors, RECIST 1.1 response was judged 12 weeks post-infusion. Patients had no prior systemic cancer treatment, immunosuppressants or other active cancers. The data stem from a study of blood T cell dynamics during melanoma immunotherapy. Study in general: Metastatic melanoma patients received first-line pembrolizumab or nivolumab plus ipilimumab. Study outcomes and limitations: Whether repertoire-driving clones were melanoma-specific could not be determined.

Sequenced here: blood, sampled from a patient treated with checkpoint blockade. The gene calls are TRBV28 and TRBJ2-2; no clear D. This TCR came from a human donor with melanoma. The CDR3 spells CASSYRNTGELFF. The CDR3 DNA follows: TGTGCCAGCAGTTACAGGAACACCGGGGAGCTGTTTTTT. Variable domain in full (rest from reference TRBV28 and TRBJ2-2): DVKVTQSSRYLVKRTGEKVFLECVQDMDHENMFWYRQDPGLGLRLIYFSYDVKMKEKGDIPEGYSVSREKKERFSLILESASTNQTSMYLCASSYRNTGELFFGEGSRLTVL.